These T cell receptor beta chains were read from a single sample in a study of T cells in Graves' hyperthyroidism and ophthalmopathy. TCRdb reanalysed the multiplex PCR reads using MiXCR and keeps one entry per CDR3 protein. The sample lists about 500,000 distinct CDR3 sequences; roughly a sixth were seen once. The source material was blood. Receptors originate from a woman younger than 35 with Graves' ophthalmopathy. Each CDR3 is given with its conserved first and last residue. The order of the fields is clone size, J gene, V gene, D gene, CDR3 DNA, CDR3 protein. A D gene is named only where the DNA matches it firmly. Some rows have no size entry. The others give once, few or many, or a class for an expanded clone.

clone size: many
J gene: TRBJ2-1
V gene: TRBV5-5
D gene: NA
CDR3 DNA: TGTGCCAGCAGCTTGATAAAGCGCGAGGGCCTCTCCTACAATGAGCAGTTCTTC
CDR3 protein: CASSLIKREGLSYNEQFF

clone size: few
J gene: TRBJ1-2
V gene: TRBV19
D gene: TRBD1
CDR3 DNA: TGTGCCAGTAGGATAACAGGGGTAACGTTACATGGCTACACCTTC
CDR3 protein: CASRITGVTLHGYTF

clone size: NA
J gene: TRBJ2-1
V gene: TRBV28
D gene: TRBD2
CDR3 DNA: TGTGCCAGCAGTTTCGCTAGCGGGAGCTCCTACAATGAGCAGTTCTTC
CDR3 protein: CASSFASGSSYNEQFF

clone size: many
J gene: TRBJ2-7
V gene: TRBV28
D gene: NA
CDR3 DNA: TGTGCCAGCAGTTTTACCCCCTACGAGCAGTACTTC
CDR3 protein: CASSFTPYEQYF

clone size: many
J gene: TRBJ2-6
V gene: TRBV6-2/TRBV6-3
D gene: NA
CDR3 DNA: TGTGCCAGCAGTCGTACAATCCGTGGGGCCAACGTCCTGACTTTC
CDR3 protein: CASSRTIRGANVLTF

clone size: NA
J gene: TRBJ1-3
V gene: TRBV4-1
D gene: NA
CDR3 DNA: TGCGCCAGCAGGCAAGATGCGGGGGGCGGAAACACCATATATTTT
CDR3 protein: CASRQDAGGGNTIYF

clone size: many
J gene: TRBJ1-1
V gene: TRBV2
D gene: NA
CDR3 DNA: TGTGCCAGCAGTGAAGGCGCAGGGCCTGAAGCTTTCTTT
CDR3 protein: CASSEGAGPEAFF

clone size: few
J gene: TRBJ2-3
V gene: TRBV9
D gene: NA
CDR3 DNA: TGTGCCAGCGGTACCGTAGATACGCAGTATTTT
CDR3 protein: CASGTVDTQYF

clone size: few
J gene: TRBJ1-2
V gene: TRBV3-1
D gene: TRBD1
CDR3 DNA: TGTGCCAGCAGCCACCGAGGGAACAGGGGGAATGGCTACACCTTC
CDR3 protein: CASSHRGNRGNGYTF

clone size: many
J gene: TRBJ2-5
V gene: TRBV7-6
D gene: NA
CDR3 DNA: TGTGCCAGCAGCTCTCTAGCGACGGAGACCCAGTACTTC
CDR3 protein: CASSSLATETQYF

clone size: many
J gene: TRBJ1-4
V gene: TRBV30
D gene: NA
CDR3 DNA: TGTGCCTGGAGTGAGGTCAGGGAGTGGGAAAAACTGTTTTTT
CDR3 protein: CAWSEVREWEKLFF

clone size: NA
J gene: TRBJ2-7
V gene: TRBV30
D gene: TRBD1
CDR3 DNA: TGTGCCTGGACCCGGACAGGGTCCCACGAGCAGTACTTC
CDR3 protein: CAWTRTGSHEQYF

clone size: once
J gene: TRBJ2-7
V gene: TRBV5-4
D gene: TRBD2
CDR3 DNA: TGTGCCAGCAGCGACACTAGCGGGCCCGAGCAGTACTTC
CDR3 protein: CASSDTSGPEQYF

clone size: many
J gene: TRBJ2-1
V gene: TRBV7-2
D gene: TRBD2
CDR3 DNA: TGTGCCAGCAGCCTAATGGTAAGGACTAGCGGCAATGAGCAGTTCTTC
CDR3 protein: CASSLMVRTSGNEQFF